Shown below are 16 T cell receptor beta chains from a single sample sequenced in a study of OX40 agonist ivuxolimab in advanced cancers. Assay: immunoSEQ multiplex PCR; the TCRdb copy retains only in-frame clones and omits some. The data contain roughly 70,000 clones, roughly 89% of them singletons. The specimen was CD4+ or CD8+ T cells sorted from blood, collected in a trial of the OX40 agonist ivuxolimab. These receptors were obtained from an adult with an advanced solid tumor such as melanoma, head and neck, liver or kidney cancer.

The chain is built from TRBV19 and TRBJ2-7; a weak D match, TRBD2 (5 bases). Trimming pared 2 bases from V and 2 bases from J, leaving 7 bases between. CDR1 is LNHDA and CDR2 is SQIVND in the germline V gene (reference sequence). This CDR3 has 13 amino acids. The CDR3 here is CASSISGPYEQYF. The CDR3 DNA reads as TGTGCCAGTAGTATAAGCGGCCCCTACGAGCAGTACTTC.

V is TRBV19 and J is TRBJ1-2, with D unresolved. Germline V gene sequence: CDR1 LNHDA, CDR2 SQIVND (reference sequence). V dropped 2 bases and J dropped 2 bases, with 12 bases sitting between them. This CDR3 comprises 15 residues. This CDR3 reads CASSISLTQNYGYTF. The CDR3 bases are TGTGCCAGTAGTATAAGTTTGACTCAGAACTATGGCTACACCTTC.

J is TRBJ2-2 and V is TRBV6-5, with TRBD2 matching 12 bases. This CDR3 spans 16 amino acids. Trimming cost V 4 bases and J 6 bases; bases outside gene matches: 6. Per the germline V gene, CDR1 is MNHEY and CDR2 is SVGAGI. The CDR3 region has the DNA TGTGCCAGCAGTTTTCTCCTAGCGGGAGGGCCCGGGGAGCTGTTTTTT. Protein sequence: CASSFLLAGGPGELFF.

V usage is TRBV19 and J usage is TRBJ1-3; 7 nucleotides match TRBD1. The V and J ends lost 8 bases and 3 bases, in that order; junction bases with no gene match: 7. Germline V lookup: CDR1 LNHDA, CDR2 SQIVND (reference sequence). The CDR3 sequence is 14 residues long. The CDR3 DNA is TGTGCCAGTTCCACAGGGGCCCTTGGAAACACCATATATTTT. Its protein product is CASSTGALGNTIYF. Variable domain in full (rest from reference TRBV19 and TRBJ1-3): DGGITQSPKYLFRKEGQNVTLSCEQNLNHDAMYWYRQDPGQGLRLIYYSQIVNDFQKGDIAEGYSVSREKKESFPLTVTSAQKNPTAFYLCASSTGALGNTIYFGEGSWLTVV.

The chain recombines TRBV27 with TRBJ1-5; 7 bases match TRBD1. The V segment lost 6 bases and the J segment 2 bases; nucleotides outside the gene matches: 7. This CDR3 contains 15 residues. CDR1 and CDR2 (germline): MNHEY, SMNVEV (reference sequence). Here the CDR3 reads CASSSSTGRNQPQHF. CDR3 sequence (DNA): TGTGCCAGCAGCTCGTCGACAGGGCGCAATCAGCCCCAGCATTTT.

The chain has TRBV19 and TRBJ2-1; the match to TRBD2 covers 10 bases. There are 14 residues in the CDR3. Unmatched junction bases numbered 6, after V lost 4 bases and J lost 9 bases. From germline, CDR1 is LNHDA and CDR2 SQIVND (reference sequence). CDR3 nucleotide sequence: TGTGCCAGTAGTACGTTAGTAGCGGGAGGTGAGCAGTTCTTC. Its translation: CASSTLVAGGEQFF.

The chain uses TRBV5-1 and TRBJ2-7, with TRBD2 identical over 7 bases. Germline lookup yields CDR1 SGHRS and CDR2 YFSETQ. The CDR3 has 14 residues. With V trimmed by 0 bases and J by 2 bases, 2 bases remained unmatched. The DNA for the CDR3 is TGCGCCAGCAGCTTGGGGGGAGGGCCCTACGAGCAGTACTTC. It codes for CASSLGGGPYEQYF.

This chain connects TRBV6-4 to TRBJ1-1; the match to TRBD1 covers 11 bases. Germline V gene sequence: CDR1 MRHNA, CDR2 SNTAGT. The CDR3 length is 16 residues. J gave up 4 bases and V 5 bases, and 9 bases lay outside the gene matches. The CDR3 here is CASSQRGGTGGTEAFF. The CDR3 DNA reads TGTGCCAGCAGTCAGCGAGGGGGGACAGGGGGCACTGAAGCTTTCTTT.

J is TRBJ2-2 and V is TRBV5-1; D is unclear. The CDR3 contains 13 residues. CDR1 and CDR2 from the germline V gene are SGHRS and YFSETQ. The V end lost 7 bases, the J end lost 0 bases, and 7 bases lay between the germline ends. Here the CDR3 DNA reads TGCGCCAGCCGAGGTACGAACACCGGGGAGCTGTTTTTT. Protein sequence: CASRGTNTGELFF. The whole variable domain, filled in from reference TRBV5-1 and TRBJ2-2, reads KAGVTQTPRYLIKTRGQQVTLSCSPISGHRSVSWYQQTPGQGLQFLFEYFSETQRNKGNFPGRFSGRQFSNSRSEMNVSTLELGDSALYLCASRGTNTGELFFGEGSRLTVL.

The chain combines TRBV19 with TRBJ2-5; D unresolved. V was cut by 9 bases and J by 3 bases, with 8 bases left in between. Germline V CDR1 and CDR2: LNHDA, SQIVND (reference sequence). This CDR3 comprises 11 residues. The CDR3 reads CASSLEETQYF. The CDR3 DNA reads TGTGCCAGCAGCTTAGAAGAGACCCAGTACTTC.

The chain carries TRBV6-5 and TRBJ1-2; D may be TRBD1 (6 bases). Germline CDR1 reads MNHEY; CDR2 reads SVGAGI. This CDR3 has 14 residues. V lost 0 bases to trimming and J lost 7 bases, with 12 bases between them. CDR3 nucleotide sequence: TGTGCCAGCAGTTACTCGAGAACAGGGTTTGGCTACACCTTC. It encodes CASSYSRTGFGYTF.

Only a few counts were recorded for this clone. The J gene is TRBJ1-1, the V gene TRBV19; 7 nucleotides align to TRBD1. The CDR3 runs 14 residues. J lost 5 bases, V lost 5 bases, and 8 bases had no gene match. Per the germline V gene, CDR1 is LNHDA and CDR2 is SQIVND (reference sequence). CDR3 bases: TGTGCCAGTAGTCTATTGCAGGGGGGGACTGAAGCTTTCTTT. It encodes CASSLLQGGTEAFF.

J is TRBJ1-3 and V is TRBV18; D perhaps matches TRBD1 (5 bases). CDR3 length: 17 residues. V shed 2 bases and J shed 0 bases, with 14 bases lying between them. CDR1 KGHSH and CDR2 LQKENI come from the germline V gene. Written as DNA, the CDR3 is TGTGCCAGCTCACCAAGTCCGGCGGGACTCTCTGGAAACACCATATATTTT. The encoded protein is CASSPSPAGLSGNTIYF.

The rearrangement links TRBV7-2 to TRBJ1-2; D ambiguous. Germline V gene data show CDR1 as SGHTA and CDR2 as FQGNSA. CDR3 length equals 14 residues. V lost 8 bases, J lost 2 bases, and 15 bases lay in between. The CDR3 DNA sequence: TGTGCCAGCGCCAAAGCTGGAGAAAACTATGGCTACACCTTC. Translation gives CASAKAGENYGYTF.

This sequence joins TRBV19 and TRBJ2-1; D might be TRBD2 (5 bases). Trimming removed 5 bases at V and 1 base at J, with 12 bases between. Germline V CDR1 and CDR2: LNHDA, SQIVND (reference sequence). The CDR3 is 15 amino acids. The CDR3, as DNA: TGTGCCAGTAGTCTGACCCGCGGGTCCTACAATGAGCAGTTCTTC. Translated: CASSLTRGSYNEQFF.

The V call is TRBV13, the J call TRBJ2-3; no definite D call. With 2 bases removed from V and 4 bases from J, the gap between germline ends came to 4 bases. Germline V gene sequence: CDR1 PRHDT, CDR2 FYEKMQ (reference sequence). The CDR3 is made up of 12 amino acids. The CDR3 bases are TGTGCCAGCAGCTTATCCGCAGATACGCAGTATTTT. Translation: CASSLSADTQYF.